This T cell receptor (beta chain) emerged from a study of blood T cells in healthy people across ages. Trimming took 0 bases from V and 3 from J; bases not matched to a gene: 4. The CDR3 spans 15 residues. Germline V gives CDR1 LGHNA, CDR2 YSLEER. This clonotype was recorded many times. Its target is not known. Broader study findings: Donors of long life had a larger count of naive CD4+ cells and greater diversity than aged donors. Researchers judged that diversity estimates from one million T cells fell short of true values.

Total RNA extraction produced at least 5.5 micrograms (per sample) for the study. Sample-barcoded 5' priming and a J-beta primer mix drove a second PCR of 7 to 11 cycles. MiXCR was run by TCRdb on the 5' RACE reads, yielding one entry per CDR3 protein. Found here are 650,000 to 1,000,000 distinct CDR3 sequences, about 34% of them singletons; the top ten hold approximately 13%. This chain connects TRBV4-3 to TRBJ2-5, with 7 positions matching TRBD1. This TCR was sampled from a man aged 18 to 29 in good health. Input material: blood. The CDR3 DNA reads TGCGCCAGCAGCCAAGATGGGACAGAGAAAGAGACCCAGTACTTC. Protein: CASSQDGTEKETQYF.